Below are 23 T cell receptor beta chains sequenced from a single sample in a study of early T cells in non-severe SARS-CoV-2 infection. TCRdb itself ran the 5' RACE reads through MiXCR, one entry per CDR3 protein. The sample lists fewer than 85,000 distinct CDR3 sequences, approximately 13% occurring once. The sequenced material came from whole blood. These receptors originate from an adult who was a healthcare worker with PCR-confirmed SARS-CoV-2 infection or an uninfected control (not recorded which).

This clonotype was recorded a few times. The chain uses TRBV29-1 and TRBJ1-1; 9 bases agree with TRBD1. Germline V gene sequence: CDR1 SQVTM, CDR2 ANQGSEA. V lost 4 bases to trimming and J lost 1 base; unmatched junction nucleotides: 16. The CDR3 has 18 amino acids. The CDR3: CSVALHQAGTGKNTEAFF. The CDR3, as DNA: TGCAGCGTTGCATTACACCAGGCCGGGACAGGGAAGAACACTGAAGCTTTCTTT. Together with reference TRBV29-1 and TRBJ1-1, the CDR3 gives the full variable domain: SAVISQKPSRDICQRGTSLTIQCQVDSQVTMMFWYRQQPGQSLTLIATANQGSEATYESGFVIDKFPISRPNLTFSTLTVSNMSPEDSSIYLCSVALHQAGTGKNTEAFFGQGTRLTVV.

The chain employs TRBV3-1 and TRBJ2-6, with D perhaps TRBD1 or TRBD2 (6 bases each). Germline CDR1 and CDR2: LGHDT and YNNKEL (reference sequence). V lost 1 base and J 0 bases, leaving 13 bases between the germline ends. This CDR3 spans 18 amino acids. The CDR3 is CASSQVSGASSGANVLTF. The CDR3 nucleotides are TGTGCCAGCAGCCAAGTTTCGGGGGCGAGCTCTGGGGCCAACGTCCTGACTTTC.

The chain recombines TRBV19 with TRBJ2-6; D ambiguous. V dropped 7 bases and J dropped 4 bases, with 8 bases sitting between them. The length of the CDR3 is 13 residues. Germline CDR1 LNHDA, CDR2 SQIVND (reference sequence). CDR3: CASTPTGANVLTF. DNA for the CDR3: TGTGCCAGTACCCCGACCGGGGCCAACGTCCTGACTTTC. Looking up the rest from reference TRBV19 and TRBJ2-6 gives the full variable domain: DGGITQSPKYLFRKEGQNVTLSCEQNLNHDAMYWYRQDPGQGLRLIYYSQIVNDFQKGDIAEGYSVSREKKESFPLTVTSAQKNPTAFYLCASTPTGANVLTFGAGSRLTVL.

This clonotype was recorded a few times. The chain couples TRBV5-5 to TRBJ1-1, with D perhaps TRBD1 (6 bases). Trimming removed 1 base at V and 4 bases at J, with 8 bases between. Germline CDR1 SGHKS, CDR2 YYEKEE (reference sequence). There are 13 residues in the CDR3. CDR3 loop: CASSLRTATEAFF. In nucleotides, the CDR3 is TGTGCCAGCAGCTTGAGGACAGCCACTGAAGCTTTCTTT.

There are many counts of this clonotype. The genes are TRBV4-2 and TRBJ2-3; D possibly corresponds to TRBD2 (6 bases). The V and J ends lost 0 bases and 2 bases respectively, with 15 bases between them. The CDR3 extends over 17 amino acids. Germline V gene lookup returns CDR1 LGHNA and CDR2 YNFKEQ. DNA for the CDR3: TGTGCCAGCAGCCAAGATTGGCGGGGCCTTTCCACAGATACGCAGTATTTT. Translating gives CASSQDWRGLSTDTQYF.

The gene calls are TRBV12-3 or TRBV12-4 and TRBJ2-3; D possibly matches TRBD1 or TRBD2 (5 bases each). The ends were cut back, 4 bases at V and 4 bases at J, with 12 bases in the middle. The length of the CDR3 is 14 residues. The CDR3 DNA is TGTGCCAGCAGTTCTCTAGGGGACCCAGATACGCAGTATTTT. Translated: CASSSLGDPDTQYF.

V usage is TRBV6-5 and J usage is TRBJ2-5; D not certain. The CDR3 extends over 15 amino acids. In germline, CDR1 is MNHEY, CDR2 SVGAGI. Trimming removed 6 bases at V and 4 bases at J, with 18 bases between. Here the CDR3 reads CASRDGPDPGETQYF. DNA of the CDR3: TGTGCCAGCAGGGACGGGCCCGACCCGGGAGAGACCCAGTACTTC.

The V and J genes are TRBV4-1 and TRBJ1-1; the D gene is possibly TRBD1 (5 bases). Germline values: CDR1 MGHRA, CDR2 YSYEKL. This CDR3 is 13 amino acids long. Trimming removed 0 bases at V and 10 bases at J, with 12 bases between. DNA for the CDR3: TGCGCCAGCAGCCAAGAGGGCCGGGGCAGAGCTTTCTTT. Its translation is CASSQEGRGRAFF.

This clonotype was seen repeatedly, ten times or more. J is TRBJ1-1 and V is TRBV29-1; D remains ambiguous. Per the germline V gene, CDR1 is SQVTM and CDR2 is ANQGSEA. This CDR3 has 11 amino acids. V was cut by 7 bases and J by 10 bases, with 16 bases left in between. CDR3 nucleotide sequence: TGCAGCGCCGGCCCCATATCGGGAGCTTTCTTT. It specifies CSAGPISGAFF.

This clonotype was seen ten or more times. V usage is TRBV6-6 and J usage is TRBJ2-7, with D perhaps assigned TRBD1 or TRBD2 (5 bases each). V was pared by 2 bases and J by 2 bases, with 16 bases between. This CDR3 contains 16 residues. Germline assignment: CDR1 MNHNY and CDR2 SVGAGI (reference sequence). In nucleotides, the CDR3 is TGTGCCAGCAGTTACCCGGCAGGGAGAGAGGCCTACGAGCAGTACTTC. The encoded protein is CASSYPAGREAYEQYF.

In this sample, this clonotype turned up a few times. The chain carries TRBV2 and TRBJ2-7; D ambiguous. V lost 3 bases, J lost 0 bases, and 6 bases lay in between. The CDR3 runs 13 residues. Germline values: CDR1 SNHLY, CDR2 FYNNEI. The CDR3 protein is CASSDGYSYEQYF. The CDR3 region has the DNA TGTGCCAGCAGTGATGGCTACTCCTACGAGCAGTACTTC.

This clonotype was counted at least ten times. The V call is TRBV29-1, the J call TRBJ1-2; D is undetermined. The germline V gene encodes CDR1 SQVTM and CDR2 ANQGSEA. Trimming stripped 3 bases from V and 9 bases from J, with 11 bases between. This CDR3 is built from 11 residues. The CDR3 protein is CSVESARSYTF. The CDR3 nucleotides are TGCAGCGTTGAGTCGGCTCGGAGCTACACCTTC.

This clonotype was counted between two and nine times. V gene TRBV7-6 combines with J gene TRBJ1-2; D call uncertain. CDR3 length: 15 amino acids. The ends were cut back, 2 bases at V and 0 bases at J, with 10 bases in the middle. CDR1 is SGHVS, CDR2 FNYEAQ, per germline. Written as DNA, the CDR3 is TGTGCCAGCAGCTTATATACATCAGCTAACTATGGCTACACCTTC. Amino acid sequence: CASSLYTSANYGYTF.

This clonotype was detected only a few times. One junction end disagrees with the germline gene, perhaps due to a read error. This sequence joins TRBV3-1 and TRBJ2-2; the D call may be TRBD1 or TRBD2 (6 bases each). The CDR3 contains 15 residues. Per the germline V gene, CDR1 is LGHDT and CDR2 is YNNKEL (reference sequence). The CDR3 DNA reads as TGTGCCAGCAGCCAACTTTGGGGGGCCCCCGGGGATCTGTTTTTT. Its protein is CASSQLWGAPGDLFF.

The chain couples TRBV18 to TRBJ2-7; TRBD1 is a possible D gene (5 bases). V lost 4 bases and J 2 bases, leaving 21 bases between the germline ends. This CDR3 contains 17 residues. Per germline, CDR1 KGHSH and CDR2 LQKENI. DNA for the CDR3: TGTGCCAGCTCACGGTCGGTTCAGGGAAGCCTTACCTACGAGCAGTACTTC. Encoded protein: CASSRSVQGSLTYEQYF.

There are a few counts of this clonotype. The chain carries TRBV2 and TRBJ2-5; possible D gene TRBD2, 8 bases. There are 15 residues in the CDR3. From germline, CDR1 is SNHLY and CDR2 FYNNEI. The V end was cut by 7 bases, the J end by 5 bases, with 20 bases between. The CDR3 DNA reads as TGTGCCAGCAAGGGGGCGGGAGGCCTTGAGGAGACCCAGTACTTC. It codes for CASKGAGGLEETQYF.

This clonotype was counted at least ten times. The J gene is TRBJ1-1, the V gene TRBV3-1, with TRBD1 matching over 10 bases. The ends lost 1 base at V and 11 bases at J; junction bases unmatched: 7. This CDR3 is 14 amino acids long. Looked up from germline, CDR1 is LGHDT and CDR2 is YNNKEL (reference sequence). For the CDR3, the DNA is TGTGCCAGCAGCCAAGCCCTTGGGACAGGGGCCGCTTTCTTT. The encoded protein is CASSQALGTGAAFF.

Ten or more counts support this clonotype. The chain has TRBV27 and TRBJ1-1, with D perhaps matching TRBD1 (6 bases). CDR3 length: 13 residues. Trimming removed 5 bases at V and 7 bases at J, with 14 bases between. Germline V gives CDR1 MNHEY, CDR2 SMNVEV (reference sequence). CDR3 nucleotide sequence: TGTGCCAGCAGTCCACCCGGACAGATTGAAGCTTTCTTT. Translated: CASSPPGQIEAFF.

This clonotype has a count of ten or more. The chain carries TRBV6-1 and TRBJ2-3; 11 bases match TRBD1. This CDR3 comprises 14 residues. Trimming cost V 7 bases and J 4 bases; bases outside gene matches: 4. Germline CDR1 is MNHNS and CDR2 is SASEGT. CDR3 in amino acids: CASTPGQGADTQYF. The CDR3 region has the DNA TGTGCCAGCACCCCGGGACAGGGGGCAGATACGCAGTATTTT.

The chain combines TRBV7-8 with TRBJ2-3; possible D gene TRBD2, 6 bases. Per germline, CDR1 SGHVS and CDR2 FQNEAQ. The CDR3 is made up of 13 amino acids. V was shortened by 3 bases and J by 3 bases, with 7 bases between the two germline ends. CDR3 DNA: TGTGCCAGCAGCTTTCGGGGGACAGATACGCAGTATTTT. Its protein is CASSFRGTDTQYF.

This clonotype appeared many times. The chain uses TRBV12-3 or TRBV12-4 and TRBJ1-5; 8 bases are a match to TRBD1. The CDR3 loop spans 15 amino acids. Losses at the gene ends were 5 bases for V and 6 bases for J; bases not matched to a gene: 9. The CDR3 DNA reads TGTGCCAGCAGTACGGACAGGGAGACTCTTCAGCCCCAGCATTTT. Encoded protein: CASSTDRETLQPQHF.

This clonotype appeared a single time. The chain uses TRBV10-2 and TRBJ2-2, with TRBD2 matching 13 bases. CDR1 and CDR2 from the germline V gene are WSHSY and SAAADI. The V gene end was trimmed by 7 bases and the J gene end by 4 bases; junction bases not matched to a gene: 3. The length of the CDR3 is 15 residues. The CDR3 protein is CASTGLAGVTGELFF. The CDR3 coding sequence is TGCGCCAGCACTGGACTAGCGGGGGTCACCGGGGAGCTGTTTTTT.

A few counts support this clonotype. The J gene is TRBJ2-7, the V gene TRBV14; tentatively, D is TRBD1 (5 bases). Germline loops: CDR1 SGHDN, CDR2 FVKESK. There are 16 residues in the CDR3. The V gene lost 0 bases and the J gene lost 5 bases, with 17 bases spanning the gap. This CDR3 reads CASSQDTTVLSDEQYF. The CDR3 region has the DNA TGTGCCAGCAGCCAAGATACGACAGTTCTTTCGGACGAGCAGTACTTC.